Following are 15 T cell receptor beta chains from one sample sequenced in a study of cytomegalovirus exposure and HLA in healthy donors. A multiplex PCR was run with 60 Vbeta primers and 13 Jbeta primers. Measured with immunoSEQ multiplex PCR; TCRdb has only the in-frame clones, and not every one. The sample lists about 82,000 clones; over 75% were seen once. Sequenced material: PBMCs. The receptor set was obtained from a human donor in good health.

The CDR3 nucleotides are TGTGCCAGCAGCTTGTGGGGGGGGGTCGCAGATACGCAGTATTTT. As protein: CASSLWGGVADTQYF. This chain links TRBV5-6 with TRBJ2-3; 7 nucleotides match TRBD2. Germline CDR1 and CDR2: SGHDT and YYEEEE. The ends lost 1 base at V and 4 bases at J; junction bases unmatched: 6. This CDR3 region has 15 residues.

The CDR3 region has the DNA TGTGCCAGTAGTACCAGGGGGTCAGAGACCCAGTACTTC. This encodes CASSTRGSETQYF. The chain recombines TRBV19 with TRBJ2-5, with 7 nucleotides matching TRBD1. Trimming took 4 bases from V and 4 from J; bases not matched to a gene: 3. CDR3 length: 13 residues. The V gene's germline CDR1 is LNHDA and CDR2 SQIVND (reference sequence).

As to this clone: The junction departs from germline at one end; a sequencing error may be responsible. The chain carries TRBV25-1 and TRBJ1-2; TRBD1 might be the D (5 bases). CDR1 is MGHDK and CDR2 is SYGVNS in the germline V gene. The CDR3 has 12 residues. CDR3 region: CASSGDRYGYPF. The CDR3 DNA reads TGTGCCAGCAGTGGCGACAGATACGGCTACCCCTTC.

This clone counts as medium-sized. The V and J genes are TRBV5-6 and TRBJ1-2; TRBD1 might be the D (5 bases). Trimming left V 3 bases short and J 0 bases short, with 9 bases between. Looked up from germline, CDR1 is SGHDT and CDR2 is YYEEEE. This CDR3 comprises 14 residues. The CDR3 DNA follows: TGTGCCAGCAGCTCGACAGTCCCTAACTATGGCTACACCTTC. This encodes CASSSTVPNYGYTF.

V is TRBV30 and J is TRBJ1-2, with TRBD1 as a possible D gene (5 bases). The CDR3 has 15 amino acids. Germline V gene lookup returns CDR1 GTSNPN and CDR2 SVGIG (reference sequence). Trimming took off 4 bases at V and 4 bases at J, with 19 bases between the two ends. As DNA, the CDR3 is TGTGCCTGGAACGGCCTGGATGGGGGGTTCTATGGCTACACCTTC. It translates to CAWNGLDGGFYGYTF.

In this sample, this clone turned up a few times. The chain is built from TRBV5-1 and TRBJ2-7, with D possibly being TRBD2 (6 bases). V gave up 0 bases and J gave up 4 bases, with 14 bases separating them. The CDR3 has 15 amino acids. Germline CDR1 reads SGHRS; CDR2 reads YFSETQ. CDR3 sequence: CASSLVEIGGYEQYF. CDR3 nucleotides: TGCGCCAGCAGCTTGGTGGAAATCGGGGGATACGAGCAGTACTTC.

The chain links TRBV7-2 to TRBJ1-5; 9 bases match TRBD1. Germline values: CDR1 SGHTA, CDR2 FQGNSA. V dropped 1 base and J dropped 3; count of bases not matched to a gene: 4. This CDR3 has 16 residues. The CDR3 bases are TGTGCCAGCAGCTTAGGGGGACAGGGCTTCAATCAGCCCCAGCATTTT. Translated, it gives CASSLGGQGFNQPQHF.

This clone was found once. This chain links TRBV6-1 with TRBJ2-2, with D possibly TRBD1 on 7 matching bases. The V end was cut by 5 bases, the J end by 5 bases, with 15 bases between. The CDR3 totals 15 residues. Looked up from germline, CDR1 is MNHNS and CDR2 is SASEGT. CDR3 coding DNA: TGTGCCAGCAGTCCAGGGGGGTCGGGAACCGGGGAGCTGTTTTTT. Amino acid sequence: CASSPGGSGTGELFF.

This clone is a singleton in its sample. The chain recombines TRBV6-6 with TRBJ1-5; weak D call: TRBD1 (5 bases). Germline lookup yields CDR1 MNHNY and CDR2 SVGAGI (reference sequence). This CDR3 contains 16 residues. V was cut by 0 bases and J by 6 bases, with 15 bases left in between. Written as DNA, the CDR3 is TGTGCCAGCAGTTACTCGACGGGGGGAGAGCGTCAGCCCCAGCATTTT. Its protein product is CASSYSTGGERQPQHF.

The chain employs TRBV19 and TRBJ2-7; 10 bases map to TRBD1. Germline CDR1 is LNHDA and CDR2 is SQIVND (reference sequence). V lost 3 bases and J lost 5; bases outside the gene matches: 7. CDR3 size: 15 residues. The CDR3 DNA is TGTGCCAGTAGTATGACAGGGGGCCGTTTTCACGAGCAGTACTTC. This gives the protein CASSMTGGRFHEQYF.

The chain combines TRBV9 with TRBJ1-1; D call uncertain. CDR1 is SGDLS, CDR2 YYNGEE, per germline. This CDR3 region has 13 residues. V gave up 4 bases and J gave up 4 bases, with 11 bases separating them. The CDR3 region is CASSSLEGTEAFF. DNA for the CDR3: TGTGCCAGCAGCAGCTTAGAGGGCACTGAAGCTTTCTTT.

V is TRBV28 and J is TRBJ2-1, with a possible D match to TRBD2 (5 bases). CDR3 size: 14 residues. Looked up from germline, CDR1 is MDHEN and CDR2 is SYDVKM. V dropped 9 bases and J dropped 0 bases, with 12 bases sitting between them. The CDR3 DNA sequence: TGTGCCAGTCTAAGAGGGCGCTCCTACAATGAGCAGTTCTTC. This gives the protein CASLRGRSYNEQFF. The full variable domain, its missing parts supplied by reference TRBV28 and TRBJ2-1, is DVKVTQSSRYLVKRTGEKVFLECVQDMDHENMFWYRQDPGLGLRLIYFSYDVKMKEKGDIPEGYSVSREKKERFSLILESASTNQTSMYLCASLRGRSYNEQFFGPGTRLTVL.

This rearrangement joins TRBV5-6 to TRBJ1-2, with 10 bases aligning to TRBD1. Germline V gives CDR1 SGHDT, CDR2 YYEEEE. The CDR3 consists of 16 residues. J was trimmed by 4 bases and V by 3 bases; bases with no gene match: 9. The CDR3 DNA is TGTGCCAGCAGCTCCACCCCCCGGACAGGGGGCTATGGCTACACCTTC. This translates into CASSSTPRTGGYGYTF.

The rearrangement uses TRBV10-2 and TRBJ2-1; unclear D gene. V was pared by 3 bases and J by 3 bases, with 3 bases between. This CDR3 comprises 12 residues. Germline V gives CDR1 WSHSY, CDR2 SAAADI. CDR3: CASSDLYNEQFF. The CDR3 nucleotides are TGCGCCAGCAGTGATCTCTACAATGAGCAGTTCTTC.

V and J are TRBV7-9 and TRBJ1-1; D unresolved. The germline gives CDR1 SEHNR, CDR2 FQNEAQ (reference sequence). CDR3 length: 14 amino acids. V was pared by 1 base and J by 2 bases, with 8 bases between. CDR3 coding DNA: TGTGCCAGCAGCTTAGTAGAGGGAAACACTGAAGCTTTCTTT. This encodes CASSLVEGNTEAFF.